Here is one TCR beta chain with its context. These data are taken from a study of T cell repertoires in cytomegalovirus infection. For the study at large: Evidence of both CMV infection and a matching HLA type came from public TCR beta signatures.

The V gene's germline CDR1 is SQVTM and CDR2 ANQGSEA. Trimming took 5 bases from V and 8 from J, leaving 9 bases between them. The CDR3 runs 10 residues. MiXCR was run by TCRdb on the reads, yielding one entry per CDR3 protein. The sample records 200,000 or so distinct CDR3 sequences, under 25% being singletons. V is TRBV29-1 and J is TRBJ1-2; D not certain. The TCR sequence derives from a human donor in good health (CMV status not recorded). Some clones in this sample may be carry-over from other donors' samples. Sequenced material: PBMCs. This CDR3 reads CSVMAGGYTF. CDR3 nucleotide sequence: TGCAGCGTTATGGCAGGAGGCTACACCTTC.